Each of the 19 T cell receptor beta chains below was sequenced from the same sample in a study of T cell repertoires in cytomegalovirus infection. TCRdb re-derived calls from the reads in MiXCR, one entry per CDR3 protein. The sample records under 350,000 distinct CDR3 sequences, around 9.6% being singletons. Sequencing was carried out using PBMCs. These TCRs come from a human donor in good health (CMV status not recorded). Some clones in this sample may be carry-over from other donors' samples.

This clonotype came up many times. The V and J genes are TRBV28 and TRBJ2-7; 11 positions match TRBD1. CDR1 is MDHEN, CDR2 SYDVKM, per germline. Trimming at V came to 5 bases and at J to 4 bases, leaving 7 bases not matched to a gene. The length of the CDR3 is 15 residues. The CDR3 DNA sequence: TGTGCCAGCAGTCCAGCCGGGACAGGGGGATACGAGCAGTACGTC. Encoded protein: CASSPAGTGGYEQYV.

This clonotype has just a few counts. This chain uses TRBV7-9 with TRBJ2-2; D is possibly TRBD1 (5 bases). Trimming pared 5 bases from V and 0 bases from J, leaving 10 bases between. The length of the CDR3 is 15 residues. The V gene's germline CDR1 is SEHNR and CDR2 FQNEAQ (reference sequence). The CDR3: CASSTPTANTGELFF. CDR3 coding DNA: TGTGCCAGCAGCACCCCGACAGCGAACACCGGGGAGCTGTTTTTT.

There are many counts of this clonotype. The chain has TRBV6-2 or TRBV6-3 and TRBJ2-1; 9 bases fit TRBD1. Per the germline V gene, CDR1 is MNHEY and CDR2 is SVGEGT. J was trimmed by 6 bases and V by 0 bases; bases with no gene match: 6. This CDR3 comprises 16 residues. The CDR3 nucleotides read TGTGCCAGCAGTTACTCGGGGGACAGGGTCCCCAATGAGCAGTTCTTC. This encodes CASSYSGDRVPNEQFF.

This clonotype has a handful of counts. V and J are TRBV12-3 or TRBV12-4 and TRBJ2-3, with 8 bases fitting TRBD2. This CDR3 is 12 amino acids long. V was pared by 9 bases and J by 4 bases, with 3 bases of the junction left unmatched. The CDR3 DNA sequence: TGTGCCAGTGGACTAGCAGCAGATACGCAGTATTTT. As protein: CASGLAADTQYF.

This clonotype was detected a few times. The gene calls are TRBV29-1 and TRBJ1-1; tentative D call: TRBD1 (5 bases). The CDR3 length is 11 residues. V lost 7 bases, J lost 3 bases, and 9 bases lay in between. From germline, CDR1 is SQVTM and CDR2 ANQGSEA. This CDR3 is CSAAGDTEAFF. Here the CDR3 DNA reads TGCAGCGCTGCGGGGGACACTGAAGCTTTCTTT.

This clonotype has ten or more counts. The V call is TRBV6-5, the J call TRBJ2-7; 8 bases map to TRBD1. The germline CDR1 and CDR2 sequences are MNHEY and SVGAGI. With V trimmed by 2 bases and J by 4 bases, 7 bases remained unmatched. The CDR3 is made up of 15 amino acids. The CDR3 is CASSYRTGIKYEQYV. CDR3 nucleotides: TGTGCCAGCAGTTACAGGACAGGGATTAAGTACGAGCAGTACGTC.

This clonotype was recorded at least ten times. This chain uses TRBV29-1 with TRBJ2-1; D is possibly TRBD2 (7 bases). The CDR3 length is 13 residues. Germline lookup yields CDR1 SQVTM and CDR2 ANQGSEA. Trimming left V 4 bases short and J 3 bases short, with 10 bases between. DNA of the CDR3: TGCAGCGTTGCGGGGGGCCTCTACAATGAGCAGTTCTTC. Residues: CSVAGGLYNEQFF.

The J gene is TRBJ1-5, the V gene TRBV12-3 or TRBV12-4, with 10 nucleotides matching TRBD1. J lost 10 bases, V lost 3 bases, and 15 bases had no gene match. The CDR3 sequence is 17 residues long. DNA of the CDR3: TGTGCCAGCAGTTTCTCGGTGGGACAGGGGACTAAGGAACCCCAGCATTTT. It yields the protein CASSFSVGQGTKEPQHF.

The table lists this clonotype with many counts. The chain carries TRBV19 and TRBJ1-1, with a possible D match to TRBD1 (6 bases). The ends were cut back, 10 bases at V and 11 bases at J, with 20 bases in the middle. The CDR3 is 12 amino acids. Per germline, CDR1 LNHDA and CDR2 SQIVND (reference sequence). CDR3 sequence (DNA): TGTGCCACCCGCCTGGGGGGCCGCGGGGCTTTCTTT. Its protein is CATRLGGRGAFF. Together with reference TRBV19 and TRBJ1-1, the CDR3 gives the full variable domain: DGGITQSPKYLFRKEGQNVTLSCEQNLNHDAMYWYRQDPGQGLRLIYYSQIVNDFQKGDIAEGYSVSREKKESFPLTVTSAQKNPTAFYLCATRLGGRGAFFGQGTRLTVV.

This clonotype was counted ten times or more. The chain carries TRBV7-8 and TRBJ1-4, with D unclear. Germline V lookup: CDR1 SGHVS, CDR2 FQNEAQ. V shed 1 base and J shed 0 bases, with 9 bases lying between them. The CDR3 is made up of 16 amino acids. The CDR3 is CASSLDERTTNEKLFF. Here the CDR3 DNA reads TGTGCCAGCAGCTTAGACGAAAGGACAACTAATGAAAAACTGTTTTTT.

Regarding this clonotype: One base away lies a much larger clone, so this may be a sequencing read error. The J gene is TRBJ1-4, the V gene TRBV18; 7 bases are a match to TRBD1. Looked up from germline, CDR1 is KGHSH and CDR2 is LQKENI. The CDR3 runs 14 residues. CDR3 nucleotide sequence: TGTGCCAGCTCACCCGGGACAGCGGATGAAAAACTGCTTTTT. This gives the protein CASSPGTADEKLLF. The entire variable domain, with the rest obtained from reference TRBV18 and TRBJ1-4, is as follows: NAGVMQNPRHLVRRRGQEARLRCSPMKGHSHVYWYRQLPEEGLKFMVYLQKENIIDESGMPKERFSAEFPKEGPSILRIQQVVRGDSAAYFCASSPGTADEKLLFGSGTQLSVL.

This clonotype was observed at least ten times. The chain employs TRBV20-1 and TRBJ2-7; D could derive from TRBD1 or TRBD2 (5 bases each). From germline, CDR1 is DFQATT and CDR2 SNEGSKA (reference sequence). The ends were cut back, 6 bases at V and 6 bases at J, with 15 bases in the middle. The CDR3 loop spans 12 amino acids. DNA for the CDR3: TGCAGTGCAAAGATCAGGGAGACCGAGCAGTACTTC. The encoded protein is CSAKIRETEQYF.

This clonotype has a count of ten or more. The chain employs TRBV12-3 or TRBV12-4 and TRBJ1-3; 8 bases match TRBD1. With V trimmed by 3 bases and J by 2 bases, 6 bases remained unmatched. The CDR3 runs 16 residues. The CDR3 reads CASSFTGQGAGNTIYF. The CDR3 DNA reads TGTGCCAGCAGTTTTACAGGACAGGGAGCTGGAAACACCATATATTTT.

The chain couples TRBV27 to TRBJ2-5; D may be TRBD1 or TRBD2 (5 bases each). V shed 3 bases and J shed 1 base, with 12 bases lying between them. CDR1 and CDR2 (germline): MNHEY, SMNVEV (reference sequence). The CDR3 loop spans 15 amino acids. CDR3 nucleotides: TGTGCCAGCAGTTTTGCAGGGAGAGTCCAAGAGACCCAGTACTTC. This sequence encodes CASSFAGRVQETQYF.

The V call is TRBV29-1, the J call TRBJ1-2; 7 bases line up with TRBD1. V gave up 5 bases and J gave up 8 bases; unmatched junction bases: 11. CDR1 and CDR2 from the germline V gene are SQVTM and ANQGSEA. This CDR3 has 13 residues. This CDR3 is CSVRQGRVRGYTF. The CDR3 DNA sequence: TGCAGCGTTCGACAGGGAAGGGTTCGGGGCTACACCTTC.

The chain uses TRBV29-1 and TRBJ1-1; no definite D call. This CDR3 is built from 11 residues. Trimming removed 5 bases at V and 10 bases at J, with 14 bases between. Looked up from germline, CDR1 is SQVTM and CDR2 is ANQGSEA. This CDR3 is CSVNMGERAFF. The DNA for the CDR3 is TGCAGCGTTAATATGGGAGAAAGAGCTTTCTTT.

The table lists this clonotype with a few counts. V is TRBV9 and J is TRBJ1-2, with TRBD1 matching 11 bases. The germline V gene has CDR1 SGDLS and CDR2 YYNGEE. V trimming: 0 bases; J trimming: 8 bases; junction bases outside the gene matches: 3. This CDR3 comprises 14 residues. This CDR3 is CASSVVDRGQGYTF. CDR3 nucleotides: TGTGCCAGCAGCGTAGTGGACAGGGGGCAAGGCTACACCTTC.

The sample holds many counts of this clonotype. The V gene is TRBV7-2, the J gene TRBJ2-1, with 12 nucleotides matching TRBD2. V gave up 7 bases and J gave up 9 bases; unmatched junction bases: 16. The CDR3 covers 17 residues. Germline values: CDR1 SGHTA, CDR2 FQGNSA. CDR3: CASTFQILAGGPSEQFF. CDR3 in DNA: TGTGCCAGCACCTTCCAGATTCTAGCGGGGGGGCCGAGTGAGCAGTTCTTC.

There are many counts of this clonotype. The chain has TRBV5-1 and TRBJ2-3; D may be TRBD2 (7 bases). V was cut by 0 bases and J by 4 bases, with 30 bases left in between. The CDR3 runs to 21 residues. Per germline, CDR1 SGHRS and CDR2 YFSETQ. DNA for the CDR3: TGCGCCAGCAGCTTGGACGGAAATCTAGCGGACCCTCTGGGGGGCCCAGATACGCAGTATTTT. It yields the protein CASSLDGNLADPLGGPDTQYF. The full variable domain, rest sourced from reference TRBV5-1 and TRBJ2-3, is KAGVTQTPRYLIKTRGQQVTLSCSPISGHRSVSWYQQTPGQGLQFLFEYFSETQRNKGNFPGRFSGRQFSNSRSEMNVSTLELGDSALYLCASSLDGNLADPLGGPDTQYFGPGTRLTVL.